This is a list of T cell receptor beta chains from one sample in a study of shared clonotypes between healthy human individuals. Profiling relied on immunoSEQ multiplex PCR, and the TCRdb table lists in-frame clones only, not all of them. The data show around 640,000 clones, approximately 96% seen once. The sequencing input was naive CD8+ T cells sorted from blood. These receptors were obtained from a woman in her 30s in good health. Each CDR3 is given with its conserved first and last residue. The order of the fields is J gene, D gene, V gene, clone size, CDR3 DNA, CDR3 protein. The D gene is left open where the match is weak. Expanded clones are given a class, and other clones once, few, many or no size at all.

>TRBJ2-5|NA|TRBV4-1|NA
TGCGCCAGCAGCCAAGCGGGACCCAGGGAGACCCAGTACTTC
CASSQAGPRETQYF
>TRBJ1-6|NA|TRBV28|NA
TGTGCCAGTCTCGATAGCGTAGGACCCCTCCACTTT
CASLDSVGPLHF
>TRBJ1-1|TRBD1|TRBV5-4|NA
TGTGCCAGCAGCAAGGGACAGGGGGCGGTCGGCACTGAAGCTTTCTTT
CASSKGQGAVGTEAFF
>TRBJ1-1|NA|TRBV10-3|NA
TGTGCCATCAGTGAGTCGACTTTATACACTGAAGCTTTCTTT
CAISESTLYTEAFF
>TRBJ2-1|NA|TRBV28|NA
TGTGCCAGCACCCCAATATACCAGCGGACCTACAATGAGCAGTTCTTC
CASTPIYQRTYNEQFF
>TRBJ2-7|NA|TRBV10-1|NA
TGCGCCAGCAGTATGAGCTCCTACGAGCAGTACTTC
CASSMSSYEQYF
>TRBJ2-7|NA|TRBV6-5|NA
TGTGCCAGCAGTTACTCTACCCCCGAGGCCTACGAGCAGTACTTC
CASSYSTPEAYEQYF
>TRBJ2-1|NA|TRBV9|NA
TGTGCCAGCAGCGTAGATCCACTTCTAGTGGATTCCTACAATGAGCAGTTCTTC
CASSVDPLLVDSYNEQFF
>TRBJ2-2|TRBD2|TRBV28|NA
TGTGCCAGCAGTTTACTAGCGGGGCTGAACACCGGGGAGCTGTTTTTT
CASSLLAGLNTGELFF
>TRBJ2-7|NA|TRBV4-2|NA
TGTGCCAGCAGCCTAGGGAAGTTCTACGAGCAGTACTTC
CASSLGKFYEQYF
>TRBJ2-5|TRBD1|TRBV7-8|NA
TGTGCCAGCAGCGTTGCAGGGGGCATCGCACAAGAGACCCAGTACTTC
CASSVAGGIAQETQYF
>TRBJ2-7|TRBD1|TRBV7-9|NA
TGTGCCAGCAGCCTGGATCGTAAGGGACAGGGGGACGAGCAGTACTTC
CASSLDRKGQGDEQYF
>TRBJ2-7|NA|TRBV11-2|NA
TGTGCCAGCAGCTTAGTTCACTACGAGCAGTACTTC
CASSLVHYEQYF
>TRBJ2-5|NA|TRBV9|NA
TGTGCCAGCAGCGTAGGTCTAAGTGGGCGGGAAGAGACCCAGTACTTC
CASSVGLSGREETQYF
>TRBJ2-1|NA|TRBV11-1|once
TGTGCCAGCAGCACCGGGACGAGCGATGCGGATGAGCAGTTCTTC
CASSTGTSDADEQFF
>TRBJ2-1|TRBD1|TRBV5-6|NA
TGTGCCAGCAGCTATGACAGGGAAGGCAATGAGCAGTTCTTC
CASSYDREGNEQFF
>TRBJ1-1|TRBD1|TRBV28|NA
TGTGCCAGCCTTAAACCGGGACAGGGATGGGTAGGGCGGGGTATGGCTGAAGCTTTCTTT
CASLKPGQGWVGRGMAEAFF
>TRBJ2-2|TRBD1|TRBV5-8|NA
TGTGCCAGCAGCCTAAGTGACAGGGGGCCGGAGCCGAACACCGGGGAGCTGTTTTTT
CASSLSDRGPEPNTGELFF
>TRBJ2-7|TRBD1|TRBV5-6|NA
TGTGCCAGCAGCTTTGGGACAGGTCACTACGAGCAGTACTTC
CASSFGTGHYEQYF
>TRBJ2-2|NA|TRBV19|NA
TGTGCCAGTAGCTTAGCAGGGGAAGGAACCGGGGAGCTGTTTTTT
CASSLAGEGTGELFF
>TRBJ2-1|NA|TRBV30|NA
TGTGCCTGGACTTGGCACAGCCTACCTCAGGGTGAGCAGTTCTTC
CAWTWHSLPQGEQFF
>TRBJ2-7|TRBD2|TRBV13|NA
TGTGCCAGCAGCTTAAGGGCTAGCGGGAAGGCCTACGAGCAGTACTTC
CASSLRASGKAYEQYF
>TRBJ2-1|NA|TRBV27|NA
TGTGCCAGCAGTTTCGCTAACAATGAGCAGTTCTTC
CASSFANNEQFF
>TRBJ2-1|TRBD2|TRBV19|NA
TGTGCCAGTAGTATTCTAGCGGGAGACTCCTACAATGAGCAGTTCTTC
CASSILAGDSYNEQFF
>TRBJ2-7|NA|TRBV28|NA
TGTGCCAGCAGAGAGGGACGGAGCTCCTACGAGCAGTACTTC
CASREGRSSYEQYF